One sample yielded the 28 T cell receptor beta chains listed below, sequenced in a study of blood T cell repertoires in COVID-19. Sequencing was performed with immunoSEQ multiplex PCR; in TCRdb, only in-frame clones are kept and a portion is missing. Found here are 55,000 or so clones, more than 70% of them singletons; the top ten hold around 9.3%. Sequenced sample: peripheral blood. The receptors originated from a man in his 60s with active COVID-19.

The chain has TRBV15 and TRBJ2-7; D may be TRBD2 (5 bases). Per germline, CDR1 LNHNV and CDR2 YYDKDF (reference sequence). Trimming took 3 bases from V and 1 from J, leaving 10 bases between them. This CDR3 comprises 14 residues. The DNA for the CDR3 is TGTGCCACCAGCAGGGAGGCAGGTTCCTACGAGCAGTACTTC. It yields the protein CATSREAGSYEQYF.

The rearrangement joins TRBV29-1 to TRBJ2-5, with D possibly matching TRBD1 (5 bases). TRBJ2-7 explains the end of the DNA better; the J call may be wrong. The CDR3 has 13 residues. CDR1 is SQVTM, CDR2 ANQGSEA, per germline. As DNA, the CDR3 is TGCAGCGCCGAATCGGACACATCCTACGAGCAGTACTTC. Its protein is CSAESDTSYEQYF.

The chain employs TRBV24-1 and TRBJ2-2; TRBD1 agrees at 9 bases. The trim removed 2 bases at V and 4 bases at J, leaving 7 bases unmatched. CDR1 and CDR2 from the germline V gene are KGHDR and SFDVKD. The length of the CDR3 is 17 residues. The DNA of the CDR3 is TGTGCCACCAGTGATTGGGGGGACAGGGACGGCACCGGGGAGCTGTTTTTT. It is translated as CATSDWGDRDGTGELFF.

The chain uses TRBV12-3 or TRBV12-4 and TRBJ1-3, with D perhaps matching TRBD1 (5 bases). This CDR3 contains 13 residues. V was shortened by 5 bases and J by 2 bases, with 7 bases between the two germline ends. CDR3 sequence: CASSQGTGNTIYF. The CDR3 nucleotides read TGTGCCAGCAGTCAGGGAACTGGAAACACCATATATTTT.

The J gene is TRBJ2-7, the V gene TRBV6-5; D perhaps matches TRBD1 (5 bases). The V end was cut by 7 bases, the J end by 2 bases, with 9 bases between. Germline lookup yields CDR1 MNHEY and CDR2 SVGAGI. The length of the CDR3 is 12 residues. This chain's CDR3 is CASTRTTYEQYF. CDR3 nucleotides: TGTGCCAGCACCAGGACAACCTACGAGCAGTACTTC.

The chain's CDR3 is CASSRGGNTEAFF. DNA of the CDR3: TGTGCCAGCTCACGGGGGGGGAACACTGAAGCTTTCTTT. The genes are TRBV18 and TRBJ1-1, with D perhaps matching TRBD1 (5 bases). Trimming took off 4 bases at V and 1 base at J, with 7 bases between the two ends. The CDR3 loop spans 13 amino acids. The germline V gene has CDR1 KGHSH and CDR2 LQKENI.

There are a few counts of this clone. The V gene is TRBV9, the J gene TRBJ2-1; 9 bases line up with TRBD2. This CDR3 has 15 amino acids. V lost 5 bases to trimming and J lost 0 bases; unmatched junction nucleotides: 3. The germline CDR1 and CDR2 sequences are SGDLS and YYNGEE. For the CDR3, the DNA is TGTGCCAGCAGGGGTAGCGGGAGCTCCTACAATGAGCAGTTCTTC. Residues: CASRGSGSSYNEQFF.

CDR3 DNA: TGCGCCAGCAGCCCCAGGTCAGTCCGGGGACTATTGTTCACAGATACGCAGTATTTT. This gives the protein CASSPRSVRGLLFTDTQYF. The chain is built from TRBV4-1 and TRBJ2-3; 7 bases agree with TRBD2. Germline lookup yields CDR1 MGHRA and CDR2 YSYEKL. The CDR3 is 19 amino acids. Trimming at V came to 4 bases and at J to 2 bases, leaving 18 bases not matched to a gene.

The rearrangement joins TRBV7-6 to TRBJ1-3, with a tentative D call TRBD1 (6 bases). The CDR3 consists of 16 residues. The V end was cut by 5 bases, the J end by 0 bases, with 14 bases between. The V gene's germline CDR1 is SGHVS and CDR2 FNYEAQ. The CDR3 nucleotides read TGTGCCAGCAGCCAGGGGTGGGCAAGCTCTGGAAACACCATATATTTT. Protein product: CASSQGWASSGNTIYF.

This chain joins TRBV18 and TRBJ1-2; 10 nucleotides match TRBD1. V shed 5 bases, J shed 0 bases, and the junction held 3 bases outside the gene matches. Germline loops: CDR1 KGHSH, CDR2 LQKENI. The CDR3 length is 15 residues. The CDR3 DNA follows: TGTGCCAGCTCATCGGGACAGGGGCCTAACTATGGCTACACCTTC. This codes for CASSSGQGPNYGYTF.

V is TRBV19 and J is TRBJ2-6; D is undetermined. Germline lookup yields CDR1 LNHDA and CDR2 SQIVND (reference sequence). The CDR3 has 15 residues. Deletions cut 1 base from V and 2 bases from J, with 6 bases between. The CDR3 loop reads CASSIARAGANVLTF. CDR3 bases: TGTGCCAGTAGTATAGCCCGGGCTGGGGCCAACGTCCTGACTTTC.

The rearrangement uses TRBV10-3 and TRBJ2-7, with 11 bases identical to TRBD1. The junction had 10 bases not matched to a gene; V was cut back by 3 bases and J by 3 bases. In germline, CDR1 is ENHRY, CDR2 SYGVKD. There are 17 residues in the CDR3. The CDR3 is CAISEPGQGAIGYEQYF. CDR3 DNA sequence: TGTGCCATCAGTGAACCCGGACAGGGGGCGATCGGCTACGAGCAGTACTTC.

The genes are TRBV11-3 and TRBJ2-3; the match to TRBD2 covers 7 bases. The germline V gene encodes CDR1 SGHNT and CDR2 YENEEA. The CDR3 length is 13 residues. Unmatched junction bases numbered 3, after V lost 1 base and J lost 8 bases. The CDR3 sequence is CASSLGDYSTQYF. As DNA, the CDR3 is TGTGCCAGCAGCTTAGGGGACTATTCTACGCAGTATTTT.

This clone appeared a single time. This chain connects TRBV6-5 to TRBJ1-5; a weak D match, TRBD1 (5 bases). The V and J ends lost 4 bases and 7 bases respectively, with 11 bases between them. Germline assignment: CDR1 MNHEY and CDR2 SVGAGI. The length of the CDR3 is 13 residues. CDR3 in amino acids: CASSSREGQPQHF. The CDR3 DNA is TGTGCCAGCAGTTCCAGGGAGGGACAGCCCCAGCATTTT.

The J gene is TRBJ2-7, the V gene TRBV11-2; perhaps TRBD1 as D (6 bases). Trimming took off 3 bases at V and 1 base at J, with 10 bases between the two ends. Germline assignment: CDR1 SGHAT and CDR2 FQNNGV. This CDR3 is 14 amino acids long. The CDR3 sequence: CASSFLDSSYEQYF. CDR3 DNA sequence: TGTGCCAGCAGCTTTTTGGACAGTTCCTACGAGCAGTACTTC.

The chain employs TRBV7-3 and TRBJ2-5; TRBD2 is a possible D gene (5 bases). This CDR3 is 15 amino acids long. V was shortened by 1 base and J by 1 base, with 10 bases between the two germline ends. Germline-derived CDR1 and CDR2 are SGHTA and FQGTGA. The CDR3 DNA follows: TGTGCCAGCAGCTTAAACGGGATCCCCCAAGAGACCCAGTACTTC. Encoded protein: CASSLNGIPQETQYF.

This rearrangement joins TRBV7-3 to TRBJ2-1; the match to TRBD2 covers 9 bases. This CDR3 is 15 amino acids long. Germline lookup yields CDR1 SGHTA and CDR2 FQGTGA. V was pared by 5 bases and J by 2 bases, with 4 bases of the junction left unmatched. The CDR3 loop reads CASSLTSGPYNEQFF. The CDR3 DNA sequence: TGTGCCAGCAGCCTGACTAGCGGTCCCTACAATGAGCAGTTCTTC. The full variable domain, in which reference TRBV7-3 and TRBJ2-1 provide the parts outside the CDR3, is GAGVSQTPSNKVTEKGKYVELRCDPISGHTALYWYRQSLGQGPEFLIYFQGTGAADDSGLPNDRFFAVRPEGSVSTLKIQRTERGDSAVYLCASSLTSGPYNEQFFGPGTRLTVL.

This chain uses TRBV6-5 with TRBJ2-3; 9 bases align to TRBD2. The germline V gene encodes CDR1 MNHEY and CDR2 SVGAGI. The CDR3 covers 13 residues. V was pared by 10 bases and J by 1 base, with 3 bases of the junction left unmatched. CDR3 in amino acids: CANKREGTDTQYF. CDR3 in DNA: TGTGCCAATAAGCGGGAGGGCACAGATACGCAGTATTTT.

V and J are TRBV6-5 and TRBJ1-6; D unclear. Germline CDR1 and CDR2: MNHEY and SVGAGI. V was pared by 0 bases and J by 6 bases, with 12 bases between. CDR3 size: 16 residues. The CDR3 DNA reads TGTGCCAGCAGTTACTCGAGGTCTCCGATTAATTCACCCCTCCACTTT. It codes for CASSYSRSPINSPLHF.

This chain links TRBV6-5 with TRBJ2-7; 7 bases agree with TRBD1. With V trimmed by 5 bases and J by 4 bases, 8 bases remained unmatched. The CDR3 runs to 14 residues. Germline CDR1 MNHEY, CDR2 SVGAGI. The DNA for the CDR3 is TGTGCCAGCAGTCCCCCGACAGGGCGGTACGAGCAGTACTTC. Its protein is CASSPPTGRYEQYF.

The J gene is TRBJ2-4, the V gene TRBV28; the D gene is possibly TRBD2 (5 bases). The CDR3 is made up of 13 amino acids. V lost 6 bases and J lost 8, with 14 bases in between. Germline CDR1 and CDR2: MDHEN and SYDVKM. The CDR3 DNA is TGTGCCAGCAGCGGACGGGATAGGGACATTCAGTACTTC. Protein: CASSGRDRDIQYF.

V and J are TRBV27 and TRBJ2-7; 10 nucleotides line up with TRBD1. The junction had 8 bases not matched to a gene; V was cut back by 5 bases and J by 4 bases. Germline CDR1 MNHEY, CDR2 SMNVEV (reference sequence). The CDR3 length is 15 residues. The CDR3 here is CASSGPGQGTYEQYF. In DNA, the CDR3 is TGTGCCAGCAGTGGGCCGGGACAGGGGACGTACGAGCAGTACTTC.

This clone was observed once. CDR3 amino acids: CASSLLWPVWQETQYF. CDR3 DNA: TGCGCCAGCAGTCTTCTTTGGCCCGTTTGGCAAGAGACCCAGTACTTC. J is TRBJ2-5 and V is TRBV5-1; unclear D gene. Germline lookup yields CDR1 SGHRS and CDR2 YFSETQ. V was pared by 5 bases and J by 2 bases, with 19 bases between. The CDR3 totals 16 residues.

In DNA, the CDR3 is TGCAGTACGGAGTTCGCAGATACGCAGTATTTT. Its translation is CSTEFADTQYF. The rearrangement uses TRBV20-1 and TRBJ2-3; D is uncertain. The V end was cut by 8 bases, the J end by 4 bases, with 10 bases between. CDR3 length: 11 residues. The germline CDR1 and CDR2 sequences are DFQATT and SNEGSKA (reference sequence).

V and J are TRBV9 and TRBJ1-6; D unclear. The CDR3 is 14 amino acids. Trimming stripped 2 bases from V and 5 bases from J, with 8 bases between. Germline assignment: CDR1 SGDLS and CDR2 YYNGEE. The DNA of the CDR3 is TGTGCCAGCAGCGTGTCAGTCGATAATTCACCCCTCCACTTT. Translated: CASSVSVDNSPLHF.

V gene TRBV4-1 combines with J gene TRBJ2-4; no reliable D call. Trimming removed 1 base at V and 0 bases at J, with 10 bases between. CDR1 MGHRA and CDR2 YSYEKL come from the germline V gene. CDR3 size: 16 residues. CDR3 DNA: TGCGCCAGCAGCCAAGTTGACACCATAGCCAAAAACATTCAGTACTTC. It translates to CASSQVDTIAKNIQYF.

The CDR3 region is CASSLTGTTEAFF. CDR3 coding DNA: TGTGCCAGCAGCTTAACAGGGACCACTGAAGCTTTCTTT. The chain employs TRBV7-2 and TRBJ1-1, with TRBD1 as a possible D gene (6 bases). Germline V gene lookup returns CDR1 SGHTA and CDR2 FQGNSA. Trimming removed 2 bases at V and 4 bases at J, with 8 bases between. CDR3 length: 13 amino acids.

The chain has TRBV14 and TRBJ2-1; TRBD1 agrees at 11 bases. The ends lost 2 bases at V and 6 bases at J; junction bases unmatched: 3. Germline V CDR1 and CDR2: SGHDN, FVKESK. This CDR3 has 15 amino acids. This chain's CDR3 is CASSQSGQGANEQFF. The CDR3 nucleotides are TGTGCCAGCAGCCAATCCGGACAGGGGGCCAATGAGCAGTTCTTC.